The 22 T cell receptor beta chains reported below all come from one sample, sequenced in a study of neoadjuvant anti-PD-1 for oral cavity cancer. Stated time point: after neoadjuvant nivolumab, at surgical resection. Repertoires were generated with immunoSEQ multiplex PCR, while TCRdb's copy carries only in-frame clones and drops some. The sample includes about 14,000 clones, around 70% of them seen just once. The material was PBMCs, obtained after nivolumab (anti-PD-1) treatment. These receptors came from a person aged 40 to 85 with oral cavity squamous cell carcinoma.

CDR3 nucleotides: TGTGCCAGCAGCGGACCGGACCCCTGGAGCTATGGCTACACCTTC. Translating it yields CASSGPDPWSYGYTF. This chain connects TRBV6-5 to TRBJ1-2; D is uncertain. Trimming pared 6 bases from V and 4 bases from J, leaving 18 bases between. Germline V gene sequence: CDR1 MNHEY, CDR2 SVGAGI. The CDR3 is 15 amino acids.

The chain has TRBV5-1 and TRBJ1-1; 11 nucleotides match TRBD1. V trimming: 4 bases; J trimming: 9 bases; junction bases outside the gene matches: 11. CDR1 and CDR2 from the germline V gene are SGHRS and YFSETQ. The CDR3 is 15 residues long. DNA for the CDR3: TGCGCCAGCAGCCCTGGGACAGGGGGATACCCCCAAGCTTTCTTT. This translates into CASSPGTGGYPQAFF.

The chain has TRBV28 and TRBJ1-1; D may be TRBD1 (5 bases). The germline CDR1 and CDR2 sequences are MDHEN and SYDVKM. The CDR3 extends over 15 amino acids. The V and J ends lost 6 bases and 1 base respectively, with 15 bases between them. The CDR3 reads CASRALTGTNTEAFF. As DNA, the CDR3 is TGTGCCAGCAGAGCCCTCACGGGGACGAACACTGAAGCTTTCTTT.

This CDR3 is CAISGTLISYGYTF. CDR3 nucleotides: TGTGCCATCAGTGGGACCCTAATCTCCTATGGCTACACCTTC. The rearrangement uses TRBV10-3 and TRBJ1-2; D is unresolved. CDR1 is ENHRY and CDR2 is SYGVKD in the germline V gene. This CDR3 is 14 amino acids long. V shed 4 bases and J shed 4 bases, with 13 bases lying between them.

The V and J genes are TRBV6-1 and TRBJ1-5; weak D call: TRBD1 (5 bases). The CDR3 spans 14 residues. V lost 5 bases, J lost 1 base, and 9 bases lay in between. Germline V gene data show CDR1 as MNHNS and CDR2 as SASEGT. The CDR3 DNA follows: TGTGCCAGCAGTAGACAGTTAAGCAATCAGCCCCAGCATTTT. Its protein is CASSRQLSNQPQHF.

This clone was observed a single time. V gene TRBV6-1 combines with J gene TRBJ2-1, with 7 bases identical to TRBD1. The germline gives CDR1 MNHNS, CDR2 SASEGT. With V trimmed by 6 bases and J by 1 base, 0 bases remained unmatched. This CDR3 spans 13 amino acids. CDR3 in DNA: TGTGCCAGCAGACAGGGGTCCTACAATGAGCAGTTCTTC. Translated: CASRQGSYNEQFF.

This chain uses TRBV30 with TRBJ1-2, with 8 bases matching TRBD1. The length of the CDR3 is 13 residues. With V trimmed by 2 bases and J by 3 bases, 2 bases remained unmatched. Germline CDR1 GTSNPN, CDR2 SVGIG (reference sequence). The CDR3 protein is CAWSLTGDYGYTF. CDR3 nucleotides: TGTGCCTGGAGTTTGACAGGGGACTATGGCTACACCTTC.

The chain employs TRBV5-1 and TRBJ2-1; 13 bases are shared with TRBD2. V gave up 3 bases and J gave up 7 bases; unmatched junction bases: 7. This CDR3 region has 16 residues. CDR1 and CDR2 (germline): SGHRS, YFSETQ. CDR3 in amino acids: CASSSQTSGRGNEQFF. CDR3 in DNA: TGCGCCAGCAGCTCGCAAACTAGCGGGAGGGGTAATGAGCAGTTCTTC.

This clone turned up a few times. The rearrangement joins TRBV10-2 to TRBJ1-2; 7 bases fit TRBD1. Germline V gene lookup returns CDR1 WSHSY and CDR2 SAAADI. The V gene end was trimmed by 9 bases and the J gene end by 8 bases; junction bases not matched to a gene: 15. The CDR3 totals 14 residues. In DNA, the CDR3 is TGCGCCAGTACCCCGGGACAGAAGTTTGGAGGCTACACCTTC. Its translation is CASTPGQKFGGYTF.

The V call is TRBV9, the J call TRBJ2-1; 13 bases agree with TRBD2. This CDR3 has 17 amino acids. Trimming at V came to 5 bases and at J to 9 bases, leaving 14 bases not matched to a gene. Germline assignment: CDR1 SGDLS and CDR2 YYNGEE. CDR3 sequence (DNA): TGTGCCAGCAGTTCCCCGGGACTAGCGGGATGGTCCAGTGAGCAGTTCTTC. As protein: CASSSPGLAGWSSEQFF.

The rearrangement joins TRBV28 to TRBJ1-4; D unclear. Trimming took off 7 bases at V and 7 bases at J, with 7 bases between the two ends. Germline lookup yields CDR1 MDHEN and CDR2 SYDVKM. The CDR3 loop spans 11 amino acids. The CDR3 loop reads CASIGGEKLFF. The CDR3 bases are TGTGCCAGCATAGGCGGTGAAAAACTGTTTTTT.

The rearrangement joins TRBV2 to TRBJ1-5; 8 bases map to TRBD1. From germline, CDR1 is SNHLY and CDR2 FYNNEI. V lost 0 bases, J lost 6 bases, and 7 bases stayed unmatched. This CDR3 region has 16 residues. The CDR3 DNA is TGTGCCAGCAGTGAAGCAAGGACAGGGCAGAGTCAGCCCCAGCATTTT. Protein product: CASSEARTGQSQPQHF.

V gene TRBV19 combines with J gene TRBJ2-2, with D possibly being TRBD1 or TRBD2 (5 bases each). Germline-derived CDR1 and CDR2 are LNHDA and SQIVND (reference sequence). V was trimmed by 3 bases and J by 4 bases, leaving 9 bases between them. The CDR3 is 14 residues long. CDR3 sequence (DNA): TGTGCCAGTAGTATTGGGACGTCCACCGGGGAGCTGTTTTTT. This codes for CASSIGTSTGELFF.

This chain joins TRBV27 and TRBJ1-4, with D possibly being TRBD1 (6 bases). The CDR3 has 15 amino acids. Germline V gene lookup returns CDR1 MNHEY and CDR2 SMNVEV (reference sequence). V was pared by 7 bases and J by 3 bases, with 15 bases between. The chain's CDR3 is CASMSWGAPNEKLFF. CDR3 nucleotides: TGTGCCAGCATGAGTTGGGGGGCACCTAATGAAAAACTGTTTTTT. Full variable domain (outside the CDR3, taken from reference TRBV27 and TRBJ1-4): EAQVTQNPRYLITVTGKKLTVTCSQNMNHEYMSWYRQDPGLGLRQIYYSMNVEVTDKGDVPEGYKVSRKEKRNFPLILESPSPNQTSLYFCASMSWGAPNEKLFFGSGTQLSVL.

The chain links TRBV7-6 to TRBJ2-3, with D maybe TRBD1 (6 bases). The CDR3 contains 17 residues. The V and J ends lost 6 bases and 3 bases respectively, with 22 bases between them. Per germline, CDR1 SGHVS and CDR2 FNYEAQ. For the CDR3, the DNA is TGTGCCAGCAGTCTTGGGGGCGGAAGGAGGAATACAGATACGCAGTATTTT. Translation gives CASSLGGGRRNTDTQYF.

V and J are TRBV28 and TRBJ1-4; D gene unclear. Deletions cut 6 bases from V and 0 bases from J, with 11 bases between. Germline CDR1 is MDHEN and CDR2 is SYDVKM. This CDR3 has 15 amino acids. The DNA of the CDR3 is TGTGCCAGCAGCTCCGGTGGAGCAACTAATGAAAAACTGTTTTTT. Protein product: CASSSGGATNEKLFF.

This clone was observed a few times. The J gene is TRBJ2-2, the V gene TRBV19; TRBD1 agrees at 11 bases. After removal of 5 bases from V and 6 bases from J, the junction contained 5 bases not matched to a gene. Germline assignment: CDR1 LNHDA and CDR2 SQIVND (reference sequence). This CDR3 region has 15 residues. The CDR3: CASSWTGGASGELFF. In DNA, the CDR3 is TGTGCCAGTAGTTGGACAGGGGGCGCATCCGGGGAGCTGTTTTTT.

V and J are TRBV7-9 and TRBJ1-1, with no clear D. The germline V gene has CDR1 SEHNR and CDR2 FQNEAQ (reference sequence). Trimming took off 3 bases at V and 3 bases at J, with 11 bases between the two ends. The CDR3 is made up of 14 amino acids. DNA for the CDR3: TGTGCCAGCAGCTTTAACACAGTTTACACTGAAGCTTTCTTT. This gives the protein CASSFNTVYTEAFF.

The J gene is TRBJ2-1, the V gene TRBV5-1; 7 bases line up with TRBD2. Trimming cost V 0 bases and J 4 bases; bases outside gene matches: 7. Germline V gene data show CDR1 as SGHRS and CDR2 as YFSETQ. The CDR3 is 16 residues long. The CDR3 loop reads CASSLAVTSTYNEQFF. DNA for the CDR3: TGCGCCAGCAGCTTGGCCGTGACTAGCACGTACAATGAGCAGTTCTTC.

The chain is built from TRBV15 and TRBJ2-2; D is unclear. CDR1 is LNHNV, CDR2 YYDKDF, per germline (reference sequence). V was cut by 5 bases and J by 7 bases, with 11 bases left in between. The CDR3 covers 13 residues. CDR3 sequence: CATSGLGFGELFF. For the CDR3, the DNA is TGTGCCACCAGCGGATTAGGGTTCGGGGAGCTGTTTTTT.

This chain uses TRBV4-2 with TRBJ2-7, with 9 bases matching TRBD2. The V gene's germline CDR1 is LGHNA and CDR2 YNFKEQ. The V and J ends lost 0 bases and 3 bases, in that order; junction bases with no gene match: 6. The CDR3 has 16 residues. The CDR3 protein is CASSQDQGGGVYEQYF. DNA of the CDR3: TGTGCCAGCAGCCAAGATCAGGGCGGGGGGGTCTACGAGCAGTACTTC.

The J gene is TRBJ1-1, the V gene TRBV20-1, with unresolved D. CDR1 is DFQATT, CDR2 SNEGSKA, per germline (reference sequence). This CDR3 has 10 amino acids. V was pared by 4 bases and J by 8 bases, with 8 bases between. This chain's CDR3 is CSATEREAFF. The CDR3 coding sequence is TGCAGTGCTACGGAGCGAGAAGCTTTCTTT.